Listed below are T cell receptor beta chains from one sample, sequenced in a study of human T cells and chemical hapten exposure. TCRdb itself ran the RACE reads through MiXCR, one entry per CDR3 protein. The table lists 350,000 or so distinct CDR3 sequences, around 7% of them singletons. The starting material was whole blood, obtained in connection with sensitization to the hapten diphenylcyclopropenone (DPC). The source of these receptors is a woman under 30 with alopecia areata. Some clones in this sample may be carry-over from other donors' samples. Each CDR3 is given with its conserved first and last residue. The order of the fields is J gene, V gene, CDR3 protein.

j_gene: TRBJ1-1
v_gene: TRBV6-2/TRBV6-3
CDR3aa: CASSSAAMNTEAFF

j_gene: TRBJ2-3
v_gene: TRBV3-1
CDR3aa: CASSQGPTGDTQYF

j_gene: TRBJ2-2
v_gene: TRBV24-1
CDR3aa: CATSDPVLSQNTGELFF

j_gene: TRBJ2-5
v_gene: TRBV7-8
CDR3aa: CASSPKLGTQYF

j_gene: TRBJ1-3
v_gene: TRBV5-1
CDR3aa: CASSFSAGSAGNTIYF

j_gene: TRBJ1-1
v_gene: TRBV7-2
CDR3aa: CASNQGGGGPAFF

j_gene: TRBJ2-3
v_gene: TRBV6-4
CDR3aa: CASSEPPRGCTDTQYF

j_gene: TRBJ2-5
v_gene: TRBV7-2
CDR3aa: CASSAYSGTSWQETQYF

j_gene: TRBJ2-1
v_gene: TRBV20-1
CDR3aa: CSARGPGLFSGGPKEQFF

j_gene: TRBJ2-3
v_gene: TRBV9
CDR3aa: CASSKGHHRDTQYF

j_gene: TRBJ1-5
v_gene: TRBV7-8
CDR3aa: CASSYWDRGTNQPQHF

j_gene: TRBJ1-6
v_gene: TRBV12-3/TRBV12-4
CDR3aa: CASGPREYNSPLHF

j_gene: TRBJ2-1
v_gene: TRBV3-1
CDR3aa: CASSQETSGGAINEQFF

j_gene: TRBJ2-2
v_gene: TRBV12-3/TRBV12-4
CDR3aa: CASNPGVLGGTGELFF

j_gene: TRBJ2-7
v_gene: TRBV4-1
CDR3aa: CASSQNPGTGAYEQYF

j_gene: TRBJ2-7
v_gene: TRBV18
CDR3aa: CASSPVGGYEQYF

j_gene: TRBJ1-5
v_gene: TRBV4-2
CDR3aa: CASSQSPAQQGNQPQHF

j_gene: TRBJ2-7
v_gene: TRBV12-3/TRBV12-4
CDR3aa: CASSFGRANEQYF

j_gene: TRBJ2-7
v_gene: TRBV20-1
CDR3aa: CSARVRDRYYEQYF

j_gene: TRBJ1-1
v_gene: TRBV5-1
CDR3aa: CASSLEVGVVIEAFF

j_gene: TRBJ1-5
v_gene: TRBV6-2/TRBV6-3
CDR3aa: CASSRAPTIQPQHF

j_gene: TRBJ2-5
v_gene: TRBV4-1
CDR3aa: CASSQGTGQETQYF

j_gene: TRBJ1-6
v_gene: TRBV28
CDR3aa: CASSPFSSPLHF

j_gene: TRBJ2-3
v_gene: TRBV7-2
CDR3aa: CASSSQSRLAGMDTQYF

j_gene: TRBJ2-7
v_gene: TRBV6-5
CDR3aa: CASSRDRRYEQYF

j_gene: TRBJ1-3
v_gene: TRBV20-1
CDR3aa: CSAHGSSGNTIYF

j_gene: TRBJ1-4
v_gene: TRBV7-2
CDR3aa: CASRYRVGEKLFF

j_gene: TRBJ1-2
v_gene: TRBV12-3/TRBV12-4
CDR3aa: CASTPADRNYGYTF

j_gene: TRBJ1-1
v_gene: TRBV7-2
CDR3aa: CASSPRVDTEAFF

j_gene: TRBJ2-2
v_gene: TRBV2
CDR3aa: CASTWTGFTGELFF

j_gene: TRBJ1-5
v_gene: TRBV2
CDR3aa: CASLGANSNQPQHF